Shown below are 7 T cell receptor beta chains from a single sample sequenced in a study of cytomegalovirus exposure and HLA in healthy donors. 13 Jbeta primers and 60 Vbeta primers were used for the PCR. Libraries were prepared by immunoSEQ multiplex PCR; TCRdb keeps only in-frame clonotypes and omits some of them. Its listing shows some 130,000 clones. Sequencing was performed on PBMCs. Every receptor here comes from a woman aged 40 to 50 in good health and CMV-seropositive.

The CDR3 is CAGRAALWNTEAFF. The CDR3 coding sequence is TGTGCCGGGAGGGCGGCCCTTTGGAACACTGAAGCTTTCTTT. The V gene is TRBV21-1, the J gene TRBJ1-1. TRBV21-1 has pseudogene status. This CDR3 contains 14 residues.

On this clone: One end of the junction does not line up with germline, which may come from a read error. DNA of the CDR3: TGTGCCAGCAGCTTTGGGACTCCAACCGGGGAGCCGTTTTTT. It specifies CASSFGTPTGEPFF. V gene TRBV7-3 combines with J gene TRBJ2-2; maybe TRBD2 (6 bases). The V gene's germline CDR1 is SGHTA and CDR2 FQGTGA. This CDR3 contains 14 residues.

The chain couples TRBV14 to TRBJ2-3, with 8 bases matching TRBD1. The CDR3 runs 19 residues. V gave up 1 base and J gave up 3 bases; unmatched junction bases: 15. CDR1 is SGHDN and CDR2 is FVKESK in the germline V gene. As DNA, the CDR3 is TGTGCCAGCAGCCAAGTTTGGGCAGGGGGCCATTTCGGGACAGATACGCAGTATTTT. Amino acids: CASSQVWAGGHFGTDTQYF. Together with reference TRBV14 and TRBJ2-3, the CDR3 gives the full variable domain: EAGVTQFPSHSVIEKGQTVTLRCDPISGHDNLYWYRRVMGKEIKFLLHFVKESKQDESGMPNNRFLAERTGGTYSTLKVQPAELEDSGVYFCASSQVWAGGHFGTDTQYFGPGTRLTVL.

The chain combines TRBV15 with TRBJ2-3; 10 bases are a match to TRBD2. The CDR3 has 15 amino acids. Trimming removed 4 bases from V and 1 base from J; junction bases left unmatched: 2. Germline CDR1 and CDR2: LNHNV and YYDKDF (reference sequence). The CDR3 here is CATSILAGGTDTQYF. The CDR3 DNA reads TGTGCCACCAGCATCCTAGCGGGAGGCACAGATACGCAGTATTTT.

Details on this clone: The junction departs from germline at one end; a sequencing error may be responsible. The rearrangement uses TRBV14 and TRBJ1-2; D possibly corresponds to TRBD1 (6 bases). The germline gives CDR1 SGHDN, CDR2 FVKESK. There are 13 residues in the CDR3. The CDR3 nucleotides are TGTGCCGGCAGTCTGGGGACACTCTATGGCTACACCTTC. Amino acids: CAGSLGTLYGYTF.

The chain has TRBV28 and TRBJ1-5; 8 bases align to TRBD1. The ends lost 4 bases at V and 6 bases at J; junction bases unmatched: 11. The CDR3 runs 16 residues. From germline, CDR1 is MDHEN and CDR2 SYDVKM. The CDR3 loop is CASSSPLDRGLQPQHF. The CDR3 nucleotides are TGTGCCAGCAGTTCCCCCCTCGACAGGGGACTTCAGCCCCAGCATTTT.

The rearrangement joins TRBV29-1 to TRBJ1-2; 9 nucleotides agree with TRBD1. Germline V lookup: CDR1 SQVTM, CDR2 ANQGSEA. The V segment lost 6 bases and the J segment 0 bases; nucleotides outside the gene matches: 26. CDR3 length: 21 amino acids. CDR3 coding DNA: TGCAGCGTACCGGGACAGGGTGTTTACAAAAACCCTGGACGTTCTAACTATGGCTACACCTTC. It specifies CSVPGQGVYKNPGRSNYGYTF.